This T cell receptor (beta chain) came from a study of T cell responses to AZD1222 COVID-19 vaccine (dated by TCRdb to the early 2020s). Concerning the study at large: Because spike-specific TCR depth and breadth did not differ between the two schedules, AZD1222 recipients who got a second dose at roughly 4 weeks were pooled with those who got a second dose at roughly 12 weeks. TCR sequencing covered over 230 trial participants: 207 given two doses of AZD1222 and 26 given two doses of MenACWY control vaccine. Trial participants were enrolled by age into 18-55, 56-69 and 70-plus year subgroups, with roughly 150, 30 and 60 TCR-sequenced participants respectively. Results and caveats for the whole study, not just this receptor: Participants were mostly white British, with more females than males. The authors suggested clonal diversity may have been underestimated. The 56-69-year group was small, and its depth increase did not reach significance, likely because of low power. Vaccine-associated CD4 TCRs spanned the whole spike protein, with dominant responses in regions 160-218 and 743-854. Spike-specific TCR breadth and depth rose significantly after two AZD1222 doses compared with day 0 and with MenACWY recipients. Reportedly, close to half of the unique spike-specific TCRs recognized epitopes lying outside the regions that are mutated in the B.1.351 and B.1.1.7 variants. No day 14 peak-response samples were available, so repertoires were characterized only after the peak T cell response. Conclusions about previously exposed vaccinees are limited because only six or seven AZD1222 recipients were SARS-CoV-2 seropositive at baseline.

The CDR3 regions of human TCRbeta chains were subjected to immunosequencing. The authors processed their data as follows. Repertoire TCRs were checked for matches against a reference library of SARS-CoV-2-specific TCRs that had been generated using the MIRA antigen-specificity platform. Breadth was defined as the fraction of unique TCRs that were SARS-CoV-2-associated, and depth was defined as the fraction of total T cells that were SARS-CoV-2-associated. Using the MIRA data, every spike-specific TCR was mapped to the spike region that the TCR reacted to and assigned to either a CD4 or a CD8 class. Log10-transformed breadth and depth values were compared by one-way ANOVA with Sidak's multiple comparisons tests. TCRdb took over this immuneACCESS table, retaining in-frame rearrangements with V and J assigned. Such tables are incomplete; in checked studies, under half of the missing clones stem from an unresolved V gene, and the remainder is unexplained. Clonal size and the V and J genes are those of that table, whereas D and trimming came from the DNA. The sample records over 110,000 clones, approximately 90% of which are singletons. 2.5% to 3% of the sample rests with the top ten.

In light of the paper, this sample's time point label describes: baseline before first vaccination. Vaccinee samples were obtained from the UK trials COV001 and COV002, which included a single-blind randomized controlled phase 2/3 trial of AZD1222 (ChAdOx1 nCoV-19) in healthy adults. For TCRbeta chain sequencing, PBMC samples were collected from trial participants at day 0 and at day 28 after the second dose. To note about this clone: This clone's antigen is unknown. No per-base quality is available; no much larger clone lies one base away.

V loses 3 bases at its end and J loses 10 bases; junction bases beyond the gene matches: 6. From the cysteine through the phenylalanine, the CDR3 covers 16 amino acids. Just CDR3 DNA is preserved here, 48 bases in frame from base 1. Per the germline V gene (reference sequence), LNHDA is the CDR1 and SQIVND is the CDR2. The material was peripheral blood, obtained on day 0 of AZD1222 vaccination. The receptor comes from an adult in good health. This sequence uses TRBV19 and TRBJ2-1, and 16 junction bases match TRBD2. Here is the DNA: TGTGCCAGTAGTATTACGGGACTAGCGGGAGGGTGGGAGCAGTTCTTC. This translates into CASSITGLAGGWEQFF.